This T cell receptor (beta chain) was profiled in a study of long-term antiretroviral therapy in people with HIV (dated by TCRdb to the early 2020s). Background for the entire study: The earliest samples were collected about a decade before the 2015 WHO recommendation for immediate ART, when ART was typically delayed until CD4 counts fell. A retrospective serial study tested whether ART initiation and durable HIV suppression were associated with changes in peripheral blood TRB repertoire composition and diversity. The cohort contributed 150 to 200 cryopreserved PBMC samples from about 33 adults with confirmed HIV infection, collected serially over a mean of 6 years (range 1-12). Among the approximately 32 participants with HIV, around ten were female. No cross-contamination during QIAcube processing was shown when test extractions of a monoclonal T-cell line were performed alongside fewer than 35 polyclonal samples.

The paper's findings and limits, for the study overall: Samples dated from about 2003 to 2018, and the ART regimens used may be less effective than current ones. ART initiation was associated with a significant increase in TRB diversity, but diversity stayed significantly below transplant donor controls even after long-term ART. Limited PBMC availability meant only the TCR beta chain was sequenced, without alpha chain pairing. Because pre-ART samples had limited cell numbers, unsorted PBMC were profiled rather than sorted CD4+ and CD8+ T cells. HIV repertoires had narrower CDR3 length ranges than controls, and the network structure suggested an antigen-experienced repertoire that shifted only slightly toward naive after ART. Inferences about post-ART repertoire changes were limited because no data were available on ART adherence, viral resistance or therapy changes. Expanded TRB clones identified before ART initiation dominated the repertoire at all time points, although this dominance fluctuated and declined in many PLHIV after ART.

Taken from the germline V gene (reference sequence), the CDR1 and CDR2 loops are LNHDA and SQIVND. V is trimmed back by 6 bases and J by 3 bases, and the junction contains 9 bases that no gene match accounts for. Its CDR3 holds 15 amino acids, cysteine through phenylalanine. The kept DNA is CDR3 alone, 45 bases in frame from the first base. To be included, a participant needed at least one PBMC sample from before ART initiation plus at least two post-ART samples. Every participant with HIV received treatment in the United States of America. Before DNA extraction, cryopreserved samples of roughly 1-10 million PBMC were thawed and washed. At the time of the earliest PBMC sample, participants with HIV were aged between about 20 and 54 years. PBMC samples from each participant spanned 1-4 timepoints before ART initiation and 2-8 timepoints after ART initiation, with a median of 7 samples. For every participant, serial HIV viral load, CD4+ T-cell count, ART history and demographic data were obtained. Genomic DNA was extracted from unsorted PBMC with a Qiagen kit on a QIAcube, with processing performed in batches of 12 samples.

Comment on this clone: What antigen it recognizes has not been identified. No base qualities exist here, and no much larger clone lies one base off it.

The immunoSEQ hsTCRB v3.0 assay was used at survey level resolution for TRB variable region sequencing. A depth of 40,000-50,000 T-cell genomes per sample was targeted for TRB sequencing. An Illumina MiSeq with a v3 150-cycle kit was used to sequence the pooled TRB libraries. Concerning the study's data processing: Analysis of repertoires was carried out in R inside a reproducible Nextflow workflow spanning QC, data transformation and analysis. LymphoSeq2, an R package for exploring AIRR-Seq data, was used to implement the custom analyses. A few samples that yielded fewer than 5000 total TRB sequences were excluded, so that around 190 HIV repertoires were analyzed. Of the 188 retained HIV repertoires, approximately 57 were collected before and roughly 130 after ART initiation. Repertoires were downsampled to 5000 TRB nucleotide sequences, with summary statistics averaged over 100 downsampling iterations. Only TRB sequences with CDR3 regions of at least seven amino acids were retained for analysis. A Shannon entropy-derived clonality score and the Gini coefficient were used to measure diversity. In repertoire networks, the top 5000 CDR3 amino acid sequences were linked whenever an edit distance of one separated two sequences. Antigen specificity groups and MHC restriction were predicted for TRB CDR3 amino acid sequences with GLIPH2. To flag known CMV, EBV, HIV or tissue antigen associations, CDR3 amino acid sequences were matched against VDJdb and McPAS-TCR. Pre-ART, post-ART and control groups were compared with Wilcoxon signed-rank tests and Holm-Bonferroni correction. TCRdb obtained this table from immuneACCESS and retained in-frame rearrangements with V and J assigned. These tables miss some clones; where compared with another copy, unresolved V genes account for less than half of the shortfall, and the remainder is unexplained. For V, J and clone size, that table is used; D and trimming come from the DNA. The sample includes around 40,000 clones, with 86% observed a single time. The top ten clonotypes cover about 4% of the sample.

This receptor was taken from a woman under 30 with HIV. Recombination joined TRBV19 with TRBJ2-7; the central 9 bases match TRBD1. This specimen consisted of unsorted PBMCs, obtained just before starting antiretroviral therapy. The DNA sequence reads TGTGCCAGTAGCCCTTCCGGGACAGGGATCTACGAGCAGTACTTC. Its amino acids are CASSPSGTGIYEQYF.